This T cell receptor beta chain was retrieved from a study of T-cell reconstitution after alpha-beta-depleted transplantation in children. The CDR3 totals 15 residues. The ends lost 4 bases at V and 8 bases at J; junction bases unmatched: 10. CDR1 and CDR2 from the germline V gene are MGHRA and YSYEKL. Unique molecular identifiers were incorporated into the prepared TCRbeta library. One entry per CDR3 protein, called by TCRdb with MiXCR from the PCR reads. The data contain some 520,000 distinct CDR3 sequences, about 30% of them singletons. The chain couples TRBV4-1 to TRBJ1-4, with 7 bases fitting TRBD1. This TCR was sampled from a human donor who donated a stem cell graft to a child with aplastic anemia. Specimen: PBMCs from the stem cell graft donor, collected from the stem cell graft. CDR3 bases: TGCGCCAGCAGCCCTACAGGGGCCTTTGGGGAAAAACTGTTTTTT. Residues: CASSPTGAFGEKLFF.